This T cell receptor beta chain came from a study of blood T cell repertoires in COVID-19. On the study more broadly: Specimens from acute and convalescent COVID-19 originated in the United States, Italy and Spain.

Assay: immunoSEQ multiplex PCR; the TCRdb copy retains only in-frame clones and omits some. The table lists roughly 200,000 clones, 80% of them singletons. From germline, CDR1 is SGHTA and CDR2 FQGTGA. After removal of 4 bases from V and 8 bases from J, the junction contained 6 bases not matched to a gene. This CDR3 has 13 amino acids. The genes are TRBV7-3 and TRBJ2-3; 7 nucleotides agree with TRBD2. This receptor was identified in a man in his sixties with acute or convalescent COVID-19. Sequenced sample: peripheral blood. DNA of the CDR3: TGTGCCAGCAGCTCCGGACTAGAGGGTACGCAGTATTTT. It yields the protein CASSSGLEGTQYF.